A selection of T cell receptor beta chains follows, all from one sample in a study of early T cells in non-severe SARS-CoV-2 infection. TCRdb called the 5' RACE reads again in MiXCR, with one record for every CDR3 protein. The table lists about 43,000 distinct CDR3 sequences, approximately 10% of them singletons, with 8.5% to 10% in the top ten. The sequenced sample consisted of whole blood. Receptor source: an adult who was a healthcare worker with PCR-confirmed SARS-CoV-2 infection or an uninfected control (not recorded which). CDR3s include the opening cysteine and the closing phenylalanine or tryptophan. A D gene is named only where the DNA matches it firmly. Some rows have no size entry. The others give once, few or many, or a class for an expanded clone.

j_call: TRBJ1-4
d_call: TRBD1
v_call: TRBV25-1
clone_size: many
cdr3_aa: CASTPGQRNEKLFF
cdr3_nt: TGTGCCAGCACCCCGGGACAGCGTAATGAAAAACTGTTTTTT

j_call: TRBJ2-3
d_call: TRBD2
v_call: TRBV19
clone_size: many
cdr3_aa: CASSMPPGTTPSTDTQYF
cdr3_nt: TGTGCCAGTAGTATGCCTCCAGGGACTACCCCTAGCACAGATACGCAGTATTTT

j_call: TRBJ2-5
d_call: TRBD2
v_call: TRBV19
clone_size: few
cdr3_aa: CASRVAGGETQYF
cdr3_nt: TGTGCCAGTAGGGTAGCGGGGGGAGAGACCCAGTACTTC

j_call: TRBJ2-3
d_call: TRBD2
v_call: TRBV6-2/TRBV6-3
clone_size: .
cdr3_aa: CASRYVGTSFTSTDTQYF
cdr3_nt: TGTGCCAGCCGATACGTCGGGACTAGTTTTACTAGCACAGATACGCAGTATTTT

j_call: TRBJ2-3
d_call: TRBD1
v_call: TRBV10-2
clone_size: .
cdr3_aa: CASSESLQGPDTQYF
cdr3_nt: TGCGCCAGCAGTGAAAGTCTACAGGGGCCAGATACGCAGTATTTT

j_call: TRBJ1-1
d_call: .
v_call: TRBV7-8
clone_size: many
cdr3_aa: CASSLEGNTEAFF
cdr3_nt: TGTGCCAGCAGCTTAGAGGGGAACACTGAAGCTTTCTTT

j_call: TRBJ1-1
d_call: .
v_call: TRBV10-3
clone_size: many
cdr3_aa: CAISGRVNTEAFF
cdr3_nt: TGTGCCATCAGTGGGCGGGTGAACACTGAAGCTTTCTTT

j_call: TRBJ2-1
d_call: .
v_call: TRBV7-9
clone_size: many
cdr3_aa: CASSYGQHGGNEQFF
cdr3_nt: TGTGCCAGCAGCTATGGACAGCACGGCGGCAATGAGCAGTTCTTC

j_call: TRBJ2-5
d_call: TRBD2
v_call: TRBV29-1
clone_size: many
cdr3_aa: CSVDGVAGGQKETQYF
cdr3_nt: TGCAGCGTTGACGGAGTAGCGGGGGGCCAAAAGGAGACCCAGTACTTC

j_call: TRBJ1-4
d_call: .
v_call: TRBV7-6
clone_size: .
cdr3_aa: CASSLMGARNEKLFF
cdr3_nt: TGTGCCAGCAGCTTAATGGGGGCACGGAATGAAAAACTGTTTTTT

j_call: TRBJ1-2
d_call: .
v_call: TRBV5-1
clone_size: .
cdr3_aa: CASSLEFGNPHGYTF
cdr3_nt: TGCGCCAGCAGCTTGGAGTTCGGGAACCCGCATGGCTACACCTTC

j_call: TRBJ2-4
d_call: .
v_call: TRBV2
clone_size: few
cdr3_aa: CASSLAGIQYF
cdr3_nt: TGTGCCAGCAGCCTTGCCGGGATTCAGTACTTC

j_call: TRBJ1-2
d_call: .
v_call: TRBV5-6
clone_size: .
cdr3_aa: CASSLRPGLYGYTF
cdr3_nt: TGTGCCAGCAGCCTACGTCCGGGGCTCTATGGCTACACCTTC

j_call: TRBJ2-5
d_call: TRBD2
v_call: TRBV25-1
clone_size: many
cdr3_aa: CASSNSGGGQETQYF
cdr3_nt: TGTGCCAGCAGTAATAGCGGGGGGGGCCAAGAGACCCAGTACTTC

j_call: TRBJ1-3
d_call: .
v_call: TRBV9
clone_size: many
cdr3_aa: CASSGGLSGNTIYF
cdr3_nt: TGTGCCAGCAGCGGCGGTCTTTCTGGAAACACCATATATTTT

j_call: TRBJ1-4
d_call: .
v_call: TRBV6-5
clone_size: few
cdr3_aa: CASSSNPASNEKLFF
cdr3_nt: TGTGCCAGCAGCTCAAATCCGGCCTCTAATGAAAAACTGTTTTTT

j_call: TRBJ1-1
d_call: .
v_call: TRBV7-9
clone_size: many
cdr3_aa: CASSLVGAPTEAFF
cdr3_nt: TGTGCCAGCAGCTTAGTGGGAGCCCCCACTGAAGCTTTCTTT

j_call: TRBJ1-1
d_call: .
v_call: TRBV10-3
clone_size: many
cdr3_aa: CAITEWFGAADTEAFF
cdr3_nt: TGTGCCATCACCGAGTGGTTCGGTGCCGCGGACACTGAAGCTTTCTTT

j_call: TRBJ2-1
d_call: .
v_call: TRBV29-1
clone_size: few
cdr3_aa: CSALYRFGQFF
cdr3_nt: TGCAGCGCCCTTTACAGGTTTGGGCAGTTCTTC

j_call: TRBJ1-6
d_call: TRBD1
v_call: TRBV12-3/TRBV12-4
clone_size: few
cdr3_aa: CVSSDGTGGDSPLHF
cdr3_nt: TGTGTCAGCAGTGACGGGACAGGGGGCGATTCACCCCTCCACTTT

j_call: TRBJ2-3
d_call: TRBD2
v_call: TRBV20-1
clone_size: many
cdr3_aa: CSAFPGLAYGTDTQYF
cdr3_nt: TGCAGTGCTTTTCCGGGACTAGCGTATGGCACAGATACGCAGTATTTT

j_call: TRBJ1-1
d_call: .
v_call: TRBV9
clone_size: .
cdr3_aa: CASSVGTTEAFF
cdr3_nt: TGTGCCAGCAGCGTTGGGACGACTGAAGCTTTCTTT

j_call: TRBJ2-1
d_call: .
v_call: TRBV24-1
clone_size: many
cdr3_aa: CATGDNEQFF
cdr3_nt: TGTGCCACCGGGGACAATGAGCAGTTCTTC

j_call: TRBJ2-2
d_call: TRBD2
v_call: TRBV5-1
clone_size: many
cdr3_aa: CASTLAGGTNTGELFF
cdr3_nt: TGCGCCAGCACCCTAGCGGGGGGGACGAACACCGGGGAGCTGTTTTTT

j_call: TRBJ2-7
d_call: TRBD1
v_call: TRBV10-1
clone_size: few
cdr3_aa: CASSAPGGNEQYF
cdr3_nt: TGCGCCAGCAGTGCCCCAGGGGGTAACGAGCAGTACTTC

j_call: TRBJ2-7
d_call: .
v_call: TRBV7-2
clone_size: .
cdr3_aa: CASSSQAGVGEQYF
cdr3_nt: TGTGCCAGCAGCTCCCAGGCAGGGGTCGGCGAGCAGTACTTC

j_call: TRBJ2-7
d_call: TRBD1
v_call: TRBV5-1
clone_size: .
cdr3_aa: CASSSGQGATNEQYF
cdr3_nt: TGCGCCAGCAGCTCAGGACAGGGGGCGACCAACGAGCAGTACTTC

j_call: TRBJ2-7
d_call: .
v_call: TRBV20-1
clone_size: .
cdr3_aa: CSARGRGVIGYEQYF
cdr3_nt: TGCAGTGCTAGAGGTAGAGGGGTGATTGGCTACGAGCAGTACTTC

j_call: TRBJ1-1
d_call: .
v_call: TRBV10-1
clone_size: medium-sized
cdr3_aa: CASRGRDMTEAFF
cdr3_nt: TGCGCCAGCAGGGGCCGGGACATGACTGAAGCTTTCTTT

j_call: TRBJ2-3
d_call: TRBD1
v_call: TRBV27
clone_size: many
cdr3_aa: CASRKQGAADTQYF
cdr3_nt: TGTGCCAGCAGGAAGCAGGGGGCGGCAGATACGCAGTATTTT

j_call: TRBJ1-2
d_call: .
v_call: TRBV21-1
clone_size: many
cdr3_aa: CASSKARYGYTF
cdr3_nt: TGTGCCAGCAGCAAAGCGCGGTATGGCTACACCTTC

j_call: TRBJ2-3
d_call: TRBD2
v_call: TRBV7-2
clone_size: few
cdr3_aa: CASKLGAAGGTDTQYF
cdr3_nt: TGTGCCAGCAAACTCGGGGCAGCGGGGGGCACAGATACGCAGTATTTT

j_call: TRBJ1-1
d_call: .
v_call: TRBV18
clone_size: .
cdr3_aa: CASSPTGGVTEAFF
cdr3_nt: TGTGCCAGCTCACCGACCGGGGGGGTCACTGAAGCTTTCTTT

j_call: TRBJ1-5
d_call: TRBD1
v_call: TRBV9
clone_size: few
cdr3_aa: CASSANRDSNQPQHF
cdr3_nt: TGTGCCAGCAGCGCAAACCGGGACAGTAATCAGCCCCAGCATTTT

j_call: TRBJ2-7
d_call: .
v_call: TRBV7-9
clone_size: medium-sized
cdr3_aa: CASSFDLYEQYF
cdr3_nt: TGTGCCAGCAGCTTTGACCTCTACGAGCAGTACTTC

j_call: TRBJ2-1
d_call: TRBD1
v_call: TRBV19
clone_size: many
cdr3_aa: CASSKPVRDRGLNEQFF
cdr3_nt: TGTGCCAGTAGTAAACCCGTTCGAGACAGGGGATTAAATGAGCAGTTCTTC

j_call: TRBJ2-7
d_call: TRBD1
v_call: TRBV20-1
clone_size: .
cdr3_aa: CSARDGDRGRYEQYF
cdr3_nt: TGCAGTGCTAGAGATGGGGACAGGGGGAGGTACGAGCAGTACTTC

j_call: TRBJ2-3
d_call: .
v_call: TRBV24-1
clone_size: .
cdr3_aa: CATSDLRGAQYF
cdr3_nt: TGTGCCACCAGTGATTTGCGGGGAGCGCAGTATTTT

j_call: TRBJ2-3
d_call: .
v_call: TRBV14
clone_size: few
cdr3_aa: CASRRRTGSTDTQYF
cdr3_nt: TGTGCCAGCAGACGCCGGACGGGAAGCACAGATACGCAGTATTTT

j_call: TRBJ2-7
d_call: .
v_call: TRBV18
clone_size: .
cdr3_aa: CASSEASYEQYF
cdr3_nt: TGTGCCAGCTCGGAGGCGTCCTACGAGCAGTACTTC

j_call: TRBJ2-3
d_call: .
v_call: TRBV12-5
clone_size: medium-sized
cdr3_aa: CATRGPDTQYF
cdr3_nt: TGTGCTACCAGGGGCCCAGATACGCAGTATTTT

j_call: TRBJ2-1
d_call: .
v_call: TRBV18
clone_size: .
cdr3_aa: CASSRIANTYVNEQFF
cdr3_nt: TGTGCCAGCTCACGAATCGCGAACACCTACGTCAATGAGCAGTTCTTC

j_call: TRBJ2-3
d_call: .
v_call: TRBV24-1
clone_size: few
cdr3_aa: CATSRGRETDTQYF
cdr3_nt: TGTGCCACCAGTCGCGGGCGCGAGACAGATACGCAGTATTTT

j_call: TRBJ1-5
d_call: TRBD1
v_call: TRBV6-2/TRBV6-3
clone_size: few
cdr3_aa: CASSQGTASKPQHF
cdr3_nt: TGTGCCAGCAGTCAAGGGACAGCTTCAAAGCCCCAGCATTTT

j_call: TRBJ1-6
d_call: .
v_call: TRBV20-1
clone_size: many
cdr3_aa: CSARDGHSNNSPLHF
cdr3_nt: TGCAGTGCTAGAGATGGGCACAGTAACAATTCACCCCTCCACTTT

j_call: TRBJ1-2
d_call: TRBD1
v_call: TRBV7-8
clone_size: many
cdr3_aa: CASSLERGQAAGYTF
cdr3_nt: TGTGCCAGCAGCTTAGAGAGAGGACAGGCGGCTGGCTACACCTTC

j_call: TRBJ2-5
d_call: .
v_call: TRBV24-1
clone_size: few
cdr3_aa: CATSLSAGPKYF
cdr3_nt: TGTGCCACCAGCTTGTCGGCGGGTCCAAAGTACTTC

j_call: TRBJ2-3
d_call: .
v_call: TRBV7-8
clone_size: many
cdr3_aa: CASSQQLGDTQYF
cdr3_nt: TGTGCCAGCAGCCAACAGCTGGGAGATACGCAGTATTTT

j_call: TRBJ1-1
d_call: .
v_call: TRBV7-2
clone_size: few
cdr3_aa: CASSLAGRGEAFF
cdr3_nt: TGTGCCAGCAGCTTAGCCGGGCGGGGTGAAGCTTTCTTT

j_call: TRBJ2-7
d_call: .
v_call: TRBV3-1
clone_size: .
cdr3_aa: CASSQGPAPSYEQYF
cdr3_nt: TGTGCCAGCAGCCAAGGTCCGGCCCCCTCCTACGAGCAGTACTTC

j_call: TRBJ2-3
d_call: .
v_call: TRBV28
clone_size: .
cdr3_aa: CASSLSRRTDTQYF
cdr3_nt: TGTGCCAGCAGCCTATCTCGCCGCACAGATACGCAGTATTTT

j_call: TRBJ1-4
d_call: .
v_call: TRBV12-3/TRBV12-4
clone_size: many
cdr3_aa: CASSLNSANEKLFF
cdr3_nt: TGTGCCAGCAGTTTAAACAGCGCGAATGAAAAACTGTTTTTT

j_call: TRBJ1-3
d_call: TRBD1
v_call: TRBV12-3/TRBV12-4
clone_size: once
cdr3_aa: CASSRTGGRGNTIYF
cdr3_nt: TGTGCCAGCAGTCGGACAGGGGGGCGCGGAAACACCATATATTTT

j_call: TRBJ1-3
d_call: .
v_call: TRBV7-2
clone_size: .
cdr3_aa: CASSPHLLHSGNTIYF
cdr3_nt: TGTGCCAGCAGCCCACACCTCCTGCACTCTGGAAACACCATATATTTT